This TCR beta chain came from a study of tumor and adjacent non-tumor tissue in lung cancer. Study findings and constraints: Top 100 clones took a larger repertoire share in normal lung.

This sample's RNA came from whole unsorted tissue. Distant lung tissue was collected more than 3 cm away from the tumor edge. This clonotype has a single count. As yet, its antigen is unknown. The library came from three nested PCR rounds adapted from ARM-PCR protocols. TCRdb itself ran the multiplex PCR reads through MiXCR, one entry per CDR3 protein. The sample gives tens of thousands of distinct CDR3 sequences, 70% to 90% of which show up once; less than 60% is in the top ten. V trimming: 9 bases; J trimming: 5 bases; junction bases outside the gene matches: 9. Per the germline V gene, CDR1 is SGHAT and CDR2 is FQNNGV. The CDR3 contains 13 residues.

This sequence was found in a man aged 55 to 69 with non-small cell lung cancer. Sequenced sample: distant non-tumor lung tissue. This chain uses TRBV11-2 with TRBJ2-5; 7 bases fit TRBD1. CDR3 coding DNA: TGTGCCAGTATCTTTACAGGGGATGAGACCCAGTACTTC. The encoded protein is CASIFTGDETQYF.